Shown below are 20 T cell receptor beta chains from a single sample sequenced in a study of cytomegalovirus exposure and HLA in healthy donors. The PCR used 60 Vbeta and 13 Jbeta primers. TCRdb keeps only in-frame clones here, not all; method: immunoSEQ multiplex PCR. The profile covers 90,000 to 110,000 clones, with around 74% appearing a single time and roughly 1.2% taken by the ten largest. Sequenced material: PBMCs. All receptors derive from a middle-aged man in good health and CMV-seronegative.

The CDR3 DNA is TGTGCCAGCAGCTTTGGAGGGGCCTACAATGAGCAGTTCTTC. Translation: CASSFGGAYNEQFF. This chain joins TRBV11-3 and TRBJ2-1, with D perhaps TRBD2 (6 bases). CDR3 length: 14 residues. CDR1 and CDR2 from the germline V gene are SGHNT and YENEEA. Trimming left V 3 bases short and J 2 bases short, with 8 bases between.

This clone was detected a few times. The chain is built from TRBV6-5 and TRBJ2-1; the D gene is possibly TRBD2 (5 bases). V lost 0 bases and J lost 13, with 13 bases in between. This CDR3 region has 13 residues. The germline V gene has CDR1 MNHEY and CDR2 SVGAGI. CDR3 sequence: CASSYSTGGSQFF. Written as DNA, the CDR3 is TGTGCCAGCAGTTACTCGACCGGAGGCTCACAGTTCTTC.

J is TRBJ2-3 and V is TRBV10-1; TRBD1 is a possible D gene (6 bases). Germline V gives CDR1 WNHNN, CDR2 SYGVQD (reference sequence). This CDR3 is built from 17 residues. Trimming stripped 0 bases from V and 2 bases from J, with 15 bases between. The CDR3: CASSESRDTLFTDTQYF. CDR3 bases: TGCGCCAGCAGTGAGTCCCGGGACACCCTTTTCACAGATACGCAGTATTTT.

The V gene is TRBV4-1, the J gene TRBJ1-6, with 9 nucleotides matching TRBD1. The trim removed 6 bases at V and 7 bases at J, leaving 4 bases unmatched. The germline V gene has CDR1 MGHRA and CDR2 YSYEKL. The CDR3 covers 14 residues. For the CDR3, the DNA is TGCGCCAGCAGACAGGGGGCGCGGAATTCACCCCTCCACTTT. Residues: CASRQGARNSPLHF.

CDR3 amino acids: CASSYSTGRPGEQYF. Here the CDR3 DNA reads TGTGCCAGCAGTTACTCGACGGGTAGGCCCGGGGAGCAGTACTTC. V usage is TRBV6-5 and J usage is TRBJ2-7, with D unclear. This CDR3 comprises 15 residues. CDR1 is MNHEY, CDR2 SVGAGI, per germline. With 0 bases removed from V and 7 bases from J, the gap between germline ends came to 16 bases.

The V gene is TRBV27, the J gene TRBJ2-7; TRBD1 matches 9 bases. Germline values: CDR1 MNHEY, CDR2 SMNVEV (reference sequence). CDR3 length equals 16 residues. With V trimmed by 5 bases and J by 1 base, 9 bases remained unmatched. The CDR3 region has the DNA TGTGCCAGCAGTCGACAACTTGACAGGGGGTCCTACGAGCAGTACTTC. This gives the protein CASSRQLDRGSYEQYF.

V gene TRBV6-5 combines with J gene TRBJ1-5; D is perhaps TRBD1 (6 bases). This CDR3 has 13 amino acids. Germline V CDR1 and CDR2: MNHEY, SVGAGI. V gave up 8 bases and J gave up 0 bases, with 8 bases separating them. This CDR3 reads CASGTSSNQPQHF. CDR3 sequence (DNA): TGTGCCAGCGGGACATCTAGCAATCAGCCCCAGCATTTT.

This chain connects TRBV18 to TRBJ2-2; a weak D match, TRBD1 (5 bases). Per the germline V gene, CDR1 is KGHSH and CDR2 is LQKENI. Trimming took 4 bases from V and 0 from J, leaving 9 bases between them. This CDR3 has 15 residues. CDR3 amino acids: CASSRDSANTGELFF. CDR3 nucleotide sequence: TGTGCCAGCTCACGAGACAGTGCGAACACCGGGGAGCTGTTTTTT.

The rearrangement links TRBV29-1 to TRBJ2-3, with a tentative D call TRBD1 (6 bases). Germline assignment: CDR1 SQVTM and CDR2 ANQGSEA. V was trimmed by 3 bases and J by 1 base, leaving 11 bases between them. This CDR3 spans 14 amino acids. CDR3 protein: CSVDQGLGTDTQYF. The CDR3 DNA reads as TGCAGCGTTGATCAGGGGTTGGGCACAGATACGCAGTATTTT.

The gene calls are TRBV7-2 and TRBJ2-7; 7 bases are shared with TRBD2. CDR3 size: 14 residues. Per germline, CDR1 SGHTA and CDR2 FQGNSA. Trimming took 5 bases from V and 6 from J; bases not matched to a gene: 10. The CDR3 is CASSPQRGGPEQYF. In DNA form, the CDR3 reads TGTGCCAGCAGCCCTCAGCGGGGCGGCCCCGAGCAGTACTTC.

This chain uses TRBV6-5 with TRBJ1-1; unclear D gene. CDR1 MNHEY and CDR2 SVGAGI come from the germline V gene. The CDR3 is 14 amino acids. V was trimmed by 2 bases and J by 0 bases, leaving 7 bases between them. The CDR3 nucleotides are TGTGCCAGCAGTTACGGGCAGATGAACACTGAAGCTTTCTTT. Translation gives CASSYGQMNTEAFF.

The chain uses TRBV4-1 and TRBJ2-6; 8 bases line up with TRBD1. The CDR3 runs 21 residues. The J segment lost 0 bases and the V segment lost 4 bases, leaving 17 bases of the junction unmatched. The germline V gene encodes CDR1 MGHRA and CDR2 YSYEKL. The DNA for the CDR3 is TGCGCCAGCAGCCCAGTCCCTTTGGTCAGGGGGCGAAACTCTGGGGCCAACGTCCTGACTTTC. As protein: CASSPVPLVRGRNSGANVLTF.

J is TRBJ2-7 and V is TRBV28; possibly TRBD2 for D (7 bases). Between the trimmed V and J ends, which lost 7 bases and 4 bases, there was a span of 20 bases. The length of the CDR3 is 15 residues. From germline, CDR1 is MDHEN and CDR2 SYDVKM. The CDR3 DNA follows: TGTGCCAGCACCATAGGGGGGGGCTCGATTTACGAGCAGTACTTC. Protein product: CASTIGGGSIYEQYF.

This rearrangement joins TRBV6-1 to TRBJ1-2; D is uncertain. Germline assignment: CDR1 MNHNS and CDR2 SASEGT. The CDR3 has 13 amino acids. The V and J ends lost 1 base and 4 bases respectively, with 7 bases between them. CDR3 residues: CASSEGEVYGYTF. The CDR3 DNA follows: TGTGCCAGCAGTGAAGGGGAGGTCTATGGCTACACCTTC.

This clone was picked up one time. The chain links TRBV12-1 to TRBJ1-5. TRBV12-1 counts as a pseudogene. CDR3 length: 14 residues. DNA for the CDR3: TGTGCCAGCAGCTTTGCAGTAAAGCACCAGCCCCAGCATTTT. It yields the protein CASSFAVKHQPQHF.

This chain links TRBV29-1 with TRBJ2-7; 8 bases line up with TRBD1. The J segment lost 0 bases and the V segment lost 7 bases, leaving 8 bases of the junction unmatched. This CDR3 region has 14 residues. Germline CDR1 is SQVTM and CDR2 is ANQGSEA. The CDR3 nucleotides are TGCAGCGCTCTACGACAGGGGTCCTCCTACGAGCAGTACTTC. Translated: CSALRQGSSYEQYF.

The rearrangement joins TRBV7-9 to TRBJ2-6; the D gene is possibly TRBD2 (6 bases). The length of the CDR3 is 18 residues. Trimming removed 5 bases from V and 0 bases from J, with 17 bases in between. Germline CDR1 and CDR2: SEHNR and FQNEAQ (reference sequence). CDR3 DNA sequence: TGTGCCAGCAGCGCATTGCCGGGACTCCGCTCTGGGGCCAACGTCCTGACTTTC. It yields the protein CASSALPGLRSGANVLTF.

The chain carries TRBV23-1 and TRBJ2-7; possibly TRBD1 for D (6 bases). TRBV23-1 is recorded as an ORF, its role being uncertain. The V end lost 0 bases, the J end lost 2 bases, and 20 bases lay between the germline ends. CDR3 length equals 18 residues. The chain's CDR3 is CASSQSIRGRDMTYEQYF. The CDR3 bases are TGCGCCAGCAGTCAATCGATACGGGGACGGGACATGACCTACGAGCAGTACTTC.

This clone has just one count. The chain employs TRBV7-2 and TRBJ1-1; no firm D call. Germline CDR1 is SGHTA and CDR2 is FQGNSA. There are 13 residues in the CDR3. Trimming stripped 8 bases from V and 1 base from J, with 11 bases between. CDR3 amino acids: CASGERQNTEAFF. The CDR3 DNA reads as TGTGCCAGCGGGGAGAGGCAGAACACTGAAGCTTTCTTT. Supplemented by reference TRBV7-2 and TRBJ1-1, the full variable domain reads GAGVSQSPSNKVTEKGKDVELRCDPISGHTALYWYRQSLGQGLEFLIYFQGNSAPDKSGLPSDRFSAERTGGSVSTLTIQRTQQEDSAVYLCASGERQNTEAFFGQGTRLTVV.

The chain couples TRBV5-1 to TRBJ2-5; 11 bases are a match to TRBD1. Trimming took 4 bases from V and 5 from J; bases not matched to a gene: 7. The germline V gene encodes CDR1 SGHRS and CDR2 YFSETQ. CDR3 length: 15 residues. In nucleotides, the CDR3 is TGCGCCAGCAGCCTAAGGACAGGGGGCGGGGAGACCCAGTACTTC. This translates into CASSLRTGGGETQYF.